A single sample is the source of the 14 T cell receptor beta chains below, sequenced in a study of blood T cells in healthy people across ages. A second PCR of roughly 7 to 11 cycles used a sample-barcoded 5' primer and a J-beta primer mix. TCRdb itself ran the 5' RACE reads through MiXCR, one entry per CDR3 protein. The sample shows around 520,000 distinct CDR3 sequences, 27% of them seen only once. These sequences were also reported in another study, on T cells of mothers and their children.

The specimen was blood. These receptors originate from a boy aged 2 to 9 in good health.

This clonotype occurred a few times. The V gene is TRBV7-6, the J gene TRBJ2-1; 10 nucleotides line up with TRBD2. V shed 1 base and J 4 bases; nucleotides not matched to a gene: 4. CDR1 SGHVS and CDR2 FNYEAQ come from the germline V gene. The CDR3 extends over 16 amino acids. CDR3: CASSLDASGGYNEQFF. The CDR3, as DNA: TGTGCCAGCAGCTTAGATGCTAGCGGGGGTTACAATGAGCAGTTCTTC.

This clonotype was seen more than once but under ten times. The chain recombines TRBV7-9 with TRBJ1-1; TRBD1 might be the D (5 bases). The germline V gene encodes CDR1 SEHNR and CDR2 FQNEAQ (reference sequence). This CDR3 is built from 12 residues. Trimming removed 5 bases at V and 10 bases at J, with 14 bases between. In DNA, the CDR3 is TGTGCCAGCAGCCTTGTTGGGACCGGAGCTTTCTTT. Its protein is CASSLVGTGAFF.

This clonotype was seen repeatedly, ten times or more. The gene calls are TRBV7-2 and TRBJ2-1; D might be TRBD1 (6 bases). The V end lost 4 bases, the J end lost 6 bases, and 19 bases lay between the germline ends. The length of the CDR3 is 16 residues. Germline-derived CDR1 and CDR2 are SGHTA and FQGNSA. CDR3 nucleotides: TGTGCCAGCAGCTCTGGGTCAGGGGTGGTGGGCAATGAGCAGTTCTTC. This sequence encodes CASSSGSGVVGNEQFF.

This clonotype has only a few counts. CDR3 sequence: CASSVVETGANVLTF. In nucleotides, the CDR3 is TGTGCCAGCAGCGTAGTTGAGACTGGGGCCAACGTCCTGACTTTC. The chain combines TRBV9 with TRBJ2-6; D remains ambiguous. With 0 bases removed from V and 2 bases from J, the gap between germline ends came to 6 bases. Looked up from germline, CDR1 is SGDLS and CDR2 is YYNGEE. CDR3 length: 15 residues.

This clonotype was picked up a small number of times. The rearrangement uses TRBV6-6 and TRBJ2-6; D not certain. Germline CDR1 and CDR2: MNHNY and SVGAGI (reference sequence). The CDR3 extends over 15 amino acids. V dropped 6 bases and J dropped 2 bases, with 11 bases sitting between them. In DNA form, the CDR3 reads TGTGCCAGCAGCTCCTTCGGAACTGGGGCCAACGTCCTGACTTTC. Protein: CASSSFGTGANVLTF.

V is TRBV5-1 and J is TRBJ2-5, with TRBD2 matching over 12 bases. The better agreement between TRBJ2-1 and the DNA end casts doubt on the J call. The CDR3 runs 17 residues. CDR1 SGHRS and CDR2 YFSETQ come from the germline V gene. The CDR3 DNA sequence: TGCGCCAGCAGCGAACTAGCGGGGGGAAGTCCCTACAATGAGCAGTTCTTC. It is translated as CASSELAGGSPYNEQFF.

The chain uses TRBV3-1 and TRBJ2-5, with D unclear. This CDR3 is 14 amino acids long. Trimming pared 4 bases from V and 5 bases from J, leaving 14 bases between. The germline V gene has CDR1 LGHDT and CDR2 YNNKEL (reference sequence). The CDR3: CASSPRQGSETQYF. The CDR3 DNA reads TGTGCCAGCAGCCCACGACAAGGGTCGGAGACCCAGTACTTC.

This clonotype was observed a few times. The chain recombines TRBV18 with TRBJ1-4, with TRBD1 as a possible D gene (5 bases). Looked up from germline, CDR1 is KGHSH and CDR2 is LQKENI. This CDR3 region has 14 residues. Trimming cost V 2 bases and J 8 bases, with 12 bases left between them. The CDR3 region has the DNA TGTGCCAGCTCACCATCTCAGACAGCCGAAAAACTGTTTTTT. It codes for CASSPSQTAEKLFF.

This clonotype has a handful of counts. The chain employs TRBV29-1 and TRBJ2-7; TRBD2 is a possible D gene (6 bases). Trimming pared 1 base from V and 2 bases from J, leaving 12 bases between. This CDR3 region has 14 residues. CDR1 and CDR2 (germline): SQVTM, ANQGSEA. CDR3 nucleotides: TGCAGCGTTGAAGGTTCTAGCGAGACCTACGAGCAGTACTTC. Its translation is CSVEGSSETYEQYF.

CDR3 coding DNA: TGCGCCAGCAGCTTGGACAGGGGGCTCGCTCGAGGCTACACCTTC. Its protein is CASSLDRGLARGYTF. V and J are TRBV5-1 and TRBJ1-2; 9 nucleotides agree with TRBD1. This CDR3 is built from 15 residues. Germline CDR1 SGHRS, CDR2 YFSETQ. Trimming removed 0 bases from V and 8 bases from J; junction bases left unmatched: 8. Supplemented by reference TRBV5-1 and TRBJ1-2, the full variable domain reads KAGVTQTPRYLIKTRGQQVTLSCSPISGHRSVSWYQQTPGQGLQFLFEYFSETQRNKGNFPGRFSGRQFSNSRSEMNVSTLELGDSALYLCASSLDRGLARGYTFGSGTRLTVV.

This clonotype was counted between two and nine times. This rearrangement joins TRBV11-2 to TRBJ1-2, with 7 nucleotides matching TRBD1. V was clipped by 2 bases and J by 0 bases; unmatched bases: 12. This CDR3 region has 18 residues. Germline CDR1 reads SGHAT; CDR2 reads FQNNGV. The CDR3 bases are TGTGCCAGCAGCTTATCCCTGGACAGGTCGTGGTCTAACTATGGCTACACCTTC. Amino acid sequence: CASSLSLDRSWSNYGYTF. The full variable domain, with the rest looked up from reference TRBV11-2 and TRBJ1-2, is EAGVAQSPRYKIIEKRQSVAFWCNPISGHATLYWYQQILGQGPKLLIQFQNNGVVDDSQLPKDRFSAERLKGVDSTLKIQPAKLEDSAVYLCASSLSLDRSWSNYGYTFGSGTRLTVV.

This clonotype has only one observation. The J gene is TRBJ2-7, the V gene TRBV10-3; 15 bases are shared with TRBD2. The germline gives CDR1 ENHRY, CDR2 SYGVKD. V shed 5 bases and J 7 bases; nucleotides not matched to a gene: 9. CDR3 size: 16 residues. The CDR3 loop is CAISPGTSGRYLEQYF. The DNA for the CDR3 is TGTGCCATCAGTCCAGGGACTAGCGGGAGGTATTTAGAGCAGTACTTC.

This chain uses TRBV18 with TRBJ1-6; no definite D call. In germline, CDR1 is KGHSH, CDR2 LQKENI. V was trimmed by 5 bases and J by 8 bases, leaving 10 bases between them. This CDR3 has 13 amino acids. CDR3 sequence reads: CASSSVLDSPLHF. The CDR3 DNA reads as TGTGCCAGCTCATCGGTATTGGATTCACCCCTCCACTTT.

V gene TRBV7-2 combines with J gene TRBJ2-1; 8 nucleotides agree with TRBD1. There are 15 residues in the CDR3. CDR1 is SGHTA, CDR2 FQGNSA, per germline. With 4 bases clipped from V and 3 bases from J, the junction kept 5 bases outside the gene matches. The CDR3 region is CASSSRTGNYNEQFF. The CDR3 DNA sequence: TGTGCCAGCAGCTCAAGGACAGGGAACTACAATGAGCAGTTCTTC. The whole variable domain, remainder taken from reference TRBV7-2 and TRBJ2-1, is GAGVSQSPSNKVTEKGKDVELRCDPISGHTALYWYRQSLGQGLEFLIYFQGNSAPDKSGLPSDRFSAERTGGSVSTLTIQRTQQEDSAVYLCASSSRTGNYNEQFFGPGTRLTVL.